A single sample gave rise to the 29 T cell receptor beta chains below, sequenced in a study of T cell responses to AZD1222 COVID-19 vaccine. The protocol was immunoSEQ multiplex PCR, while the TCRdb copy is restricted to in-frame clones and leaves out a portion. The table lists 25,000 to 35,000 clones, about nine tenths of them singletons, with 1.3% in the top ten. The source was peripheral blood, collected on day 0 of AZD1222 vaccination. The receptor set was obtained from an adult in good health.

The rearrangement uses TRBV7-8 and TRBJ2-7, with 7 bases aligning to TRBD2. In germline, CDR1 is SGHVS, CDR2 FQNEAQ. J gave up 4 bases and V 1 base, and 7 bases lay outside the gene matches. The CDR3 runs to 15 residues. The CDR3 reads CASSLGAGVVYEQYF. CDR3 nucleotides: TGTGCCAGCAGCTTAGGGGCGGGAGTGGTTTACGAGCAGTACTTC.

The chain links TRBV5-1 to TRBJ2-7; 7 positions agree with TRBD2. V lost 4 bases and J lost 3; bases outside the gene matches: 4. Germline V gene lookup returns CDR1 SGHRS and CDR2 YFSETQ. This CDR3 region has 13 residues. The CDR3 DNA reads TGCGCCAGCAGCGGCGGGACTAACTACGAGCAGTACTTC. It translates to CASSGGTNYEQYF. Full variable domain (remainder filled in from reference TRBV5-1 and TRBJ2-7): KAGVTQTPRYLIKTRGQQVTLSCSPISGHRSVSWYQQTPGQGLQFLFEYFSETQRNKGNFPGRFSGRQFSNSRSEMNVSTLELGDSALYLCASSGGTNYEQYFGPGTRLTVT.

This sequence joins TRBV7-3 and TRBJ2-3; D ambiguous. This CDR3 is built from 13 residues. The germline V gene has CDR1 SGHTA and CDR2 FQGTGA. The V end was cut by 2 bases, the J end by 2 bases, with 5 bases between. The CDR3 sequence: CASSLQSTDTQYF. Written as DNA, the CDR3 is TGTGCCAGCAGCTTACAATCCACAGATACGCAGTATTTT.

The J gene is TRBJ1-1, the V gene TRBV5-6, with 7 positions matching TRBD1. The germline V gene encodes CDR1 SGHDT and CDR2 YYEEEE. This CDR3 comprises 16 residues. V lost 2 bases to trimming and J lost 3 bases; unmatched junction nucleotides: 10. CDR3 coding DNA: TGTGCCAGCAGCTTAAAAGGGGGCTTTGAGGACACTGAAGCTTTCTTT. Translating gives CASSLKGGFEDTEAFF.

This chain uses TRBV24-1 with TRBJ1-2; tentatively, D is TRBD1 (5 bases). The length of the CDR3 is 13 residues. V was pared by 9 bases and J by 2 bases, with 12 bases between. The germline gives CDR1 KGHDR, CDR2 SFDVKD. DNA of the CDR3: TGTGCCACCGAAGACAGTCGGAACTATGGCTACACCTTC. It specifies CATEDSRNYGYTF.

This rearrangement joins TRBV7-2 to TRBJ2-7; D not certain. The V gene's germline CDR1 is SGHTA and CDR2 FQGNSA. The CDR3 has 13 amino acids. V lost 2 bases and J lost 6, with 11 bases in between. The CDR3 coding sequence is TGTGCCAGCAGCTTAACGACCGCGTTCGAGCAGTACTTC. It encodes CASSLTTAFEQYF.

The chain joins TRBV5-4 to TRBJ2-5, with 7 nucleotides matching TRBD1. With 5 bases clipped from V and 5 bases from J, the junction kept 6 bases outside the gene matches. Germline V lookup: CDR1 SGHNT, CDR2 YYREEE (reference sequence). The CDR3 is 13 residues long. Written as DNA, the CDR3 is TGTGCCAGCAGTTGGCAGGGGGAGGAGACCCAGTACTTC. It codes for CASSWQGEETQYF.

V gene TRBV5-6 combines with J gene TRBJ2-1; no definite D call. Between the trimmed V and J ends, which lost 4 bases and 0 bases, there was a span of 8 bases. This CDR3 is built from 14 residues. CDR1 is SGHDT and CDR2 is YYEEEE in the germline V gene. The CDR3 bases are TGTGCCAGCAGCGTCGCGAGCTCCTACAATGAGCAGTTCTTC. This sequence encodes CASSVASSYNEQFF.

The chain recombines TRBV28 with TRBJ2-5; either TRBD1 or TRBD2 may fit D (5 bases each). The CDR3 totals 13 residues. Trimming stripped 2 bases from V and 4 bases from J, with 8 bases between. CDR1 and CDR2 from the germline V gene are MDHEN and SYDVKM. DNA for the CDR3: TGTGCCAGCAGTTTACGAGGGGCAGAGACCCAGTACTTC. It yields the protein CASSLRGAETQYF.

The chain combines TRBV5-5 with TRBJ2-7; 9 nucleotides align to TRBD2. The trim removed 3 bases at V and 5 bases at J, leaving 9 bases unmatched. CDR1 is SGHKS, CDR2 YYEKEE, per germline (reference sequence). This CDR3 has 15 residues. The CDR3 nucleotides read TGTGCCAGCAGCTGGGGAGAGACTAGCGGAAACGAGCAGTACTTC. Translated, it gives CASSWGETSGNEQYF.

The chain couples TRBV7-9 to TRBJ1-4, with 8 nucleotides matching TRBD1. CDR1 SEHNR and CDR2 FQNEAQ come from the germline V gene (reference sequence). The CDR3 is 15 amino acids. V shed 5 bases and J 8 bases; nucleotides not matched to a gene: 10. Here the CDR3 DNA reads TGTGCCAGCAGCGCTGGACAGGGAAGTCAGGAAAAACTGTTTTTT. Protein: CASSAGQGSQEKLFF.

This clone appeared a single time. This rearrangement joins TRBV7-2 to TRBJ2-2; D uncertain. V was cut by 6 bases and J by 11 bases, with 13 bases left in between. The CDR3 has 12 amino acids. Germline-derived CDR1 and CDR2 are SGHTA and FQGNSA. The CDR3 loop is CASRHPSGELFF. DNA for the CDR3: TGTGCCAGCAGACATCCCTCGGGTGAGCTGTTTTTT.

CDR3 in DNA: TGTGCCAGCAGGACCTGGAGGGAGAGCGGGGAGCTGTTTTTT. Encoded protein: CASRTWRESGELFF. The rearrangement links TRBV2 to TRBJ2-2; TRBD2 is a possible D gene (6 bases). Trimming took off 6 bases at V and 7 bases at J, with 15 bases between the two ends. This CDR3 is built from 14 residues. Germline V gene sequence: CDR1 SNHLY, CDR2 FYNNEI.

The chain joins TRBV20-1 to TRBJ2-5; D call uncertain. With 3 bases removed from V and 5 bases from J, the gap between germline ends came to 4 bases. The CDR3 totals 10 residues. The V gene's germline CDR1 is DFQATT and CDR2 SNEGSKA (reference sequence). The CDR3 DNA is TGCAGTGCTAGGGGCGAGACCCAGTACTTC. It is translated as CSARGETQYF.

V is TRBV27 and J is TRBJ2-3, with 11 bases identical to TRBD2. CDR3 size: 14 residues. The germline V gene has CDR1 MNHEY and CDR2 SMNVEV (reference sequence). The J segment lost 7 bases and the V segment lost 5 bases, leaving 5 bases of the junction unmatched. This CDR3 reads CASSATSGIHTQYF. Here the CDR3 DNA reads TGTGCCAGCAGTGCGACTAGCGGGATCCATACGCAGTATTTT.

The chain uses TRBV5-6 and TRBJ2-1, with unresolved D. Germline loops: CDR1 SGHDT, CDR2 YYEEEE. V lost 4 bases to trimming and J lost 6 bases, with 11 bases between them. The CDR3 is 13 residues long. The CDR3: CASSREPINEQFF. CDR3 nucleotide sequence: TGTGCCAGCAGCAGGGAACCCATCAATGAGCAGTTCTTC.

The chain employs TRBV10-1 and TRBJ1-2, with D unclear. V lost 2 bases to trimming and J lost 7 bases, with 11 bases between them. The germline gives CDR1 WNHNN, CDR2 SYGVQD (reference sequence). This CDR3 has 13 residues. The CDR3 loop reads CASSEGPWGGYTF. The CDR3 DNA follows: TGCGCCAGCAGTGAGGGCCCGTGGGGTGGCTACACCTTC.

This chain uses TRBV6-5 with TRBJ1-1; no reliable D call. The germline V and J ends were trimmed by 5 bases and 0 bases, with 7 bases remaining between them. Germline CDR1 MNHEY, CDR2 SVGAGI. There are 13 residues in the CDR3. For the CDR3, the DNA is TGTGCCAGCAGTAAGACGGTGAACACTGAAGCTTTCTTT. Translated: CASSKTVNTEAFF.

This clone has more than one count but fewer than ten. V gene TRBV6-5 combines with J gene TRBJ2-7, with TRBD2 identical over 12 bases. The V gene's germline CDR1 is MNHEY and CDR2 SVGAGI. CDR3 length equals 14 residues. V lost 6 bases and J lost 6; bases outside the gene matches: 6. The CDR3 coding sequence is TGTGCCAGCAGGCTAGCGGGAGGGCCGAGCGAGCAGTACTTC. Its protein is CASRLAGGPSEQYF.

V is TRBV6-4 and J is TRBJ2-1; the match to TRBD2 covers 11 bases. CDR3 size: 16 residues. Germline-derived CDR1 and CDR2 are MRHNA and SNTAGT. V lost 6 bases and J lost 5; bases outside the gene matches: 9. DNA of the CDR3: TGTGCCAGCAGCCCTTCGGGGACTAGCGGCCACAATGAGCAGTTCTTC. Translated, it gives CASSPSGTSGHNEQFF.

The chain joins TRBV29-1 to TRBJ1-5; TRBD1 matches 8 bases. Trimming took 8 bases from V and 4 from J; bases not matched to a gene: 7. This CDR3 region has 13 residues. Germline CDR1 SQVTM, CDR2 ANQGSEA. CDR3 in DNA: TGCAGCATTGGACAGGGTAGGAATCAGCCCCAGCATTTT. This codes for CSIGQGRNQPQHF.

This clone was detected once. This chain links TRBV3-1 (or the pseudogene TRBV3-2) with TRBJ2-3; TRBD1 agrees at 7 bases. CDR3 length: 15 amino acids. Germline V gene data show CDR1 as LGHDT and CDR2 as YNNKEL (reference sequence). Trimming at V came to 0 bases and at J to 7 bases, leaving 7 bases not matched to a gene. Here the CDR3 reads CASSQDASGGHTQYF. CDR3 nucleotides: TGTGCCAGCAGCCAAGATGCATCAGGGGGTCATACGCAGTATTTT.

The CDR3 region is CASSFLVDSYEQYF. The DNA for the CDR3 is TGTGCCAGCAGTTTTTTGGTGGACTCCTACGAGCAGTACTTC. V is TRBV27 and J is TRBJ2-7; unclear D gene. The V end was cut by 3 bases, the J end by 0 bases, with 9 bases between. The length of the CDR3 is 14 residues. Germline loops: CDR1 MNHEY, CDR2 SMNVEV (reference sequence).

The rearrangement uses TRBV3-1 (or the pseudogene TRBV3-2) and TRBJ2-1; TRBD2 agrees at 8 bases. The germline V gene has CDR1 LGHDT and CDR2 YNNKEL (reference sequence). CDR3 length: 15 residues. V lost 4 bases and J lost 3; bases outside the gene matches: 5. The CDR3 bases are TGTGCCAGCAGCCTTCTTGCGGGGGGCTACAATGAGCAGTTCTTC. Its translation: CASSLLAGGYNEQFF.

The table lists this clone with a few counts. V usage is TRBV6-4 and J usage is TRBJ1-2; possibly TRBD1 for D (6 bases). Per germline, CDR1 MRHNA and CDR2 SNTAGT. The CDR3 totals 16 residues. V lost 2 bases, J lost 8 bases, and 21 bases lay in between. CDR3: CASSDTPQTGPDGYTF. The CDR3 nucleotides are TGTGCCAGCAGTGACACCCCTCAGACAGGCCCCGACGGCTACACCTTC.

V is TRBV28 and J is TRBJ1-6; a possible D gene is TRBD1 (6 bases). This CDR3 spans 22 amino acids. CDR1 and CDR2 from the germline V gene are MDHEN and SYDVKM. The V gene lost 2 bases and the J gene lost 0 bases, with 26 bases spanning the gap. In nucleotides, the CDR3 is TGTGCCAGCAGTTTAGGGCAGGGGTGGGGCTCCGGAGGTGGCTCCTATAATTCACCCCTCCACTTT. It is translated as CASSLGQGWGSGGGSYNSPLHF.

The chain joins TRBV20-1 to TRBJ2-2, with 8 bases identical to TRBD2. Germline V gene lookup returns CDR1 DFQATT and CDR2 SNEGSKA (reference sequence). J gave up 5 bases and V 3 bases, and 8 bases lay outside the gene matches. This CDR3 has 15 amino acids. CDR3 sequence: CSASAPIAGTGELFF. The DNA for the CDR3 is TGCAGTGCTAGTGCTCCGATAGCGGGAACCGGGGAGCTGTTTTTT.

The chain's CDR3 is CASSEGTTEAFF. As DNA, the CDR3 is TGCGCCAGCAGTGAGGGGACCACTGAAGCTTTCTTT. V usage is TRBV10-1 and J usage is TRBJ1-1; tentatively, D is TRBD1 (5 bases). CDR3 size: 12 residues. Trimming removed 2 bases from V and 4 bases from J, with 5 bases in between. Looked up from germline, CDR1 is WNHNN and CDR2 is SYGVQD (reference sequence).

The genes are TRBV5-4 and TRBJ2-5; D uncertain. The V gene's germline CDR1 is SGHNT and CDR2 YYREEE (reference sequence). With 0 bases removed from V and 4 bases from J, the gap between germline ends came to 10 bases. This CDR3 is built from 14 residues. The CDR3 loop is CASSLDPGGETQYF. CDR3 nucleotide sequence: TGTGCCAGCAGCTTGGATCCCGGCGGAGAGACCCAGTACTTC.